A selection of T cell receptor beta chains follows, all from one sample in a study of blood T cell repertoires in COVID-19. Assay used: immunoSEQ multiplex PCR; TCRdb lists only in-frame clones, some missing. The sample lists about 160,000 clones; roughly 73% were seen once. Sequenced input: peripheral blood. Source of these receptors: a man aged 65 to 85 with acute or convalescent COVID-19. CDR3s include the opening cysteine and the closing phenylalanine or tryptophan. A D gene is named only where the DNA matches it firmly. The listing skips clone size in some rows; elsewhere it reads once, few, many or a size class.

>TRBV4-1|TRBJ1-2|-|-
CASSQGLRRDLYGYTF
TGCGCCAGCAGCCAAGGATTGCGCAGGGATTTATATGGCTACACCTTC
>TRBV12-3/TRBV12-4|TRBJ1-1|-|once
CASSLNGNTEAFF
TGTGCCAGCAGTTTAAACGGGAACACTGAAGCTTTCTTT
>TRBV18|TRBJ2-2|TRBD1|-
CASCLDRETGELFF
TGTGCCAGCTGCCTAGACAGGGAAACCGGGGAGCTGTTTTTT
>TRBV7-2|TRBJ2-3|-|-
CASSLWVGSGADTQYF
TGTGCCAGCAGCTTGTGGGTCGGGAGTGGCGCAGATACGCAGTATTTT
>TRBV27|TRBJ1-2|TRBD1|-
CASSGTGVIALGYGYTF
TGTGCCAGCAGTGGGACAGGGGTGATAGCCCTTGGCTATGGCTACACCTTC
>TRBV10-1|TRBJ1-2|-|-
CASSESVRGTRDYGYTF
TGCGCCAGCAGTGAGTCGGTAAGGGGAACGAGAGACTATGGCTACACCTTC
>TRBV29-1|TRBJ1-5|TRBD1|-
CSVAGGTGNQPQHF
TGCAGCGTTGCTGGTGGGACAGGCAATCAGCCCCAGCATTTT
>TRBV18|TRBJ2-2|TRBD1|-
CASSPLPGGANTGELFF
TGTGCCAGCTCACCACTGCCAGGGGGCGCGAACACCGGGGAGCTGTTTTTT
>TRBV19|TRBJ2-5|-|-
CASSIGAGFQETQYF
TGTGCCAGTAGTATAGGGGCGGGTTTCCAAGAGACCCAGTACTTC
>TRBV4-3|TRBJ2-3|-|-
CASSQIGTLRTDTQYF
TGCGCCAGCAGCCAAATCGGGACTTTACGCACAGATACGCAGTATTTT
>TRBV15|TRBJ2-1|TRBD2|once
CATSRDRGGYNEQFF
TGTGCCACCAGCAGAGATCGGGGGGGCTACAATGAGCAGTTCTTC
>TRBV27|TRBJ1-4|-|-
CASSLRGPTNEKLFF
TGTGCCAGCAGTCTTAGGGGTCCAACTAATGAAAAACTGTTTTTT
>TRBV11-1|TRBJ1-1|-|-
CASSTTGISNTEAFF
TGTGCCAGCAGCACTACAGGCATTTCGAACACTGAAGCTTTCTTT
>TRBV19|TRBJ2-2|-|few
CASSTSTGLQSGELFF
TGTGCCAGTAGTACAAGCACGGGACTCCAGTCCGGGGAGCTGTTTTTT
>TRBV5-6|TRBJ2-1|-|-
CASSSIRGNEQFF
TGTGCCAGCAGCTCAATCAGAGGGAATGAGCAGTTCTTC
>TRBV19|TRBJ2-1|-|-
CASSMDGGGKSYNEQFF
TGTGCCAGTAGTATGGACGGAGGCGGGAAGTCCTACAATGAGCAGTTCTTC
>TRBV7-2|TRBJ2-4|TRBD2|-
CASSKDSGSVAKNIQYF
TGTGCCAGCAGCAAAGATAGCGGGAGCGTAGCCAAAAACATTCAGTACTTC
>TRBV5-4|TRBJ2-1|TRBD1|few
CASSGQGAEQFF
TGTGCCAGCAGCGGACAGGGAGCTGAGCAGTTCTTC
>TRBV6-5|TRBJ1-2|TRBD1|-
CASSYGTGKYYGYTF
TGTGCCAGCAGTTACGGGACAGGGAAATACTATGGCTACACCTTC
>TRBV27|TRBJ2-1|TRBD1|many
CASSSWTGGLQQFF
TGTGCCAGCAGTAGCTGGACAGGGGGCCTTCAGCAGTTCTTC
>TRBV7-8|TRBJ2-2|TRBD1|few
CASSSRTGGTGELFF
TGTGCCAGCAGCAGCCGGACAGGGGGGACCGGGGAGCTGTTTTTT
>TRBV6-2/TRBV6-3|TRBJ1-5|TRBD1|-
CASSRQGPNNQPQHF
TGTGCCAGCAGTCGACAGGGCCCAAACAATCAGCCCCAGCATTTT
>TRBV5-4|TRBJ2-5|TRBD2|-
CASSLGLADGETQYF
TGTGCCAGCAGCCTCGGACTAGCTGATGGGGAGACCCAGTACTTC
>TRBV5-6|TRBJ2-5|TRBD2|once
CASSLASTSLGETQYF
TGTGCCAGCAGCTTGGCCTCGACTAGCCTTGGGGAGACCCAGTACTTC
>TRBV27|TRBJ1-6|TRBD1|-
CASSRQGLHNSPLHF
TGTGCCAGCAGTCGACAGGGGCTACATAATTCACCCCTCCACTTT
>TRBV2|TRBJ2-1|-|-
CASSEALYRGQFF
TGTGCCAGCAGTGAAGCCCTGTATCGAGGGCAGTTCTTC
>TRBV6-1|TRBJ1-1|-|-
CASSDRGGINTEAFF
TGTGCCAGCAGTGATCGGGGAGGGATAAACACTGAAGCTTTCTTT
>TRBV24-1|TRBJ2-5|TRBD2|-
CATSDLQASGSRRETQYF
TGTGCCACCAGTGATTTGCAGGCTAGCGGGAGTCGTCGGGAGACCCAGTACTTC
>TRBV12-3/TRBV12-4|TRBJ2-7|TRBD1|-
CASRGTGDSEQYF
TGTGCCAGCAGGGGGACAGGGGATTCCGAGCAGTACTTC
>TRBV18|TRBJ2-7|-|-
CASSLDRMGQYEQYF
TGTGCCAGCTCACTCGACAGGATGGGGCAGTACGAGCAGTACTTC
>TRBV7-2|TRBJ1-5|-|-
CASSLAGQNNQPQHF
TGTGCCAGCAGCTTAGCGGGACAAAACAATCAGCCCCAGCATTTT
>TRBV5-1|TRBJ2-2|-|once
CASSPSGAAHTGELFF
TGCGCCAGCAGCCCTTCAGGGGCCGCGCACACCGGGGAGCTGTTTTTT
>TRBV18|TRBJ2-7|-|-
CASSPSAWASNVYEQYF
TGTGCCAGCTCACCGTCGGCATGGGCTAGCAATGTGTACGAGCAGTACTTC
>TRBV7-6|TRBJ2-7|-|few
CASSLGDYEQYF
TGTGCCAGCAGCTTAGGCGATTACGAGCAGTACTTC
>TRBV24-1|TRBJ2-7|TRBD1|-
CATSAYRGRYF
TGTGCCACCAGTGCTTACAGGGGTCGGTACTTC
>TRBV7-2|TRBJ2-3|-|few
CASSLPQTSSVQYF
TGTGCCAGCAGCTTACCCCAGACTAGTTCGGTGCAGTATTTT
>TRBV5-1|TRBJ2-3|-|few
CASSIGTGLGTDTQYF
TGCGCCAGCAGCATAGGGACTGGTTTAGGCACAGATACGCAGTATTTT
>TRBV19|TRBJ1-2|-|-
CASSMLGGVYTF
TGTGCCAGTAGTATGTTGGGAGGAGTCTACACCTTC
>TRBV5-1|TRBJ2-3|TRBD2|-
CASSLRGVNTDTQYF
TGCGCCAGCAGCTTGCGGGGGGTAAACACAGATACGCAGTATTTT
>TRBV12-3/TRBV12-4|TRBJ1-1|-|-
CARERGPNTEAFF
TGTGCCAGAGAGCGGGGGCCGAACACTGAAGCTTTCTTT
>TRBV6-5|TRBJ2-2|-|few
CASRGGGPGELFF
TGTGCCAGCAGGGGAGGGGGTCCCGGGGAGCTGTTTTTT
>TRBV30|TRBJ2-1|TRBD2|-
CAWSRTSGEQFF
TGTGCCTGGAGCAGGACTAGCGGAGAGCAGTTCTTC
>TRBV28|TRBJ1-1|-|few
CASSLQGGEAFF
TGTGCCAGCAGTTTACAGGGAGGTGAAGCTTTCTTT
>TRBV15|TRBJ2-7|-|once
CATSRVRELSYEQYF
TGTGCCACCAGCAGAGTGCGGGAACTCTCCTACGAGCAGTACTTC
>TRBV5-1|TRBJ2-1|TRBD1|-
CASSTKDRDHEQFF
TGCGCCAGCAGCACCAAGGACAGGGACCATGAGCAGTTCTTC
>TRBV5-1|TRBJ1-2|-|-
CASSLAEQGSYDGYTF
TGCGCCAGCAGCTTGGCGGAGCAGGGATCGTACGACGGCTACACCTTC
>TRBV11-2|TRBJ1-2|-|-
CASSTVHPGGGYTF
TGTGCCAGCAGCACTGTTCACCCGGGAGGGGGCTACACCTTC
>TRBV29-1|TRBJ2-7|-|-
CSVQGDDTYEQYF
TGCAGCGTCCAAGGGGATGACACCTACGAGCAGTACTTC
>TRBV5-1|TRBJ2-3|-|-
CASSLAAVRWDTQYF
TGCGCCAGCAGCTTGGCCGCCGTCCGGTGGGATACGCAGTATTTT
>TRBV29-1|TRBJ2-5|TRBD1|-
CSVPGGLQETQYF
TGCAGCGTTCCAGGGGGCTTGCAAGAGACCCAGTACTTC
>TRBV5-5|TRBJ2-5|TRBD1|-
CASSTTGTGYQETQYF
TGTGCCAGCAGCACCACCGGGACAGGGTACCAAGAGACCCAGTACTTC
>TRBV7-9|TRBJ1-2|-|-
CASSPLQGWGYTF
TGTGCCAGCAGCCCACTACAGGGCTGGGGCTACACCTTC